These T cell receptor beta chains were read from a single sample in a study of regulatory T cells in long-lasting Graves disease. MiXCR, applied by TCRdb to the multiplex PCR reads, yields one record per CDR3 protein. The table has around 230,000 distinct CDR3 sequences, around 20% seen once. The sequencing used peripheral blood mononuclear cells (PBMCs), collected at new diagnosis, from a patient treated with antithyroid drugs. All receptors derive from a female donor with Graves disease. CDR3s include the opening cysteine and the closing phenylalanine or tryptophan.

TRBJ2-3 | TRBV6-2/TRBV6-3 | CASSYKTRTDTQYF
TRBJ2-7 | TRBV18 | CASSPQQSDEQYF
TRBJ2-1 | TRBV7-9 | CASSSPNGGNEQFF
TRBJ2-1 | TRBV14 | CASSHPARANYNEQFF
TRBJ1-1 | TRBV6-1 | CASTLDRMNTEAFF
TRBJ2-5 | TRBV30 | CAWKTSGRETQYF
TRBJ2-7 | TRBV6-5 | CASSYDEDEGEQYF
TRBJ2-1 | TRBV12-3/TRBV12-4 | CASSLSARGGYEQFF
TRBJ2-1 | TRBV5-6 | CASRTLAGGWNEQFF
TRBJ2-5 | TRBV12-3/TRBV12-4 | CASTQGALETQYF
TRBJ2-1 | TRBV2 | CASRMTSNSYNEQFF
TRBJ2-3 | TRBV7-9 | CASSLAGEWDTQYF
TRBJ2-3 | TRBV3-1 | CASKTGVLSDTQYF
TRBJ2-2 | TRBV18 | CASRVKGAITGELFF
TRBJ2-3 | TRBV9 | CASSVAGRGFTDTQYF
TRBJ2-3 | TRBV30 | CAWSSPTGEPDTQYF
TRBJ1-5 | TRBV6-1 | CASSEGSGGDQPQHF
TRBJ1-1 | TRBV27 | CASSPRVPGGTEAFF
TRBJ2-7 | TRBV9 | CASSVEGTSGINEQYF
TRBJ2-3 | TRBV7-8 | CASSLGRVAQYF
TRBJ2-7 | TRBV20-1 | CSAPRGGKGWLDEQYF
TRBJ2-2 | TRBV19 | CASSIPLGTGGANTGELFF